The 9 T cell receptor beta chains given below trace back to one sample, sequenced in a study of vaccination effects on CD4 cells after COVID-19. Sequencing used immunoSEQ multiplex PCR; TCRdb keeps in-frame clones, though not all of them. The sample contains tens of thousands of clones, 70% to 85% of which appear only once. These receptors are not linked to any known antigen. ViraFEST used viral peptide pools to expand antigen-specific CD4+ T cells before sequencing. CD4+ T cells were isolated after about nine days of culture. This individual contracted SARS-CoV-2 between March and December 2020, as verified by PCR. Sequenced material: CD4+ T cells from PBMCs cultured with a peptide pool, taken before COVID-19 vaccination. These receptors came from a human donor who had a prior SARS-CoV-2 infection.

V is TRBV7-3 and J is TRBJ2-2, with D tentatively TRBD1 (6 bases). This CDR3 is 15 amino acids long. With 5 bases removed from V and 0 bases from J, the gap between germline ends came to 10 bases. Per the germline V gene, CDR1 is SGHTA and CDR2 is FQGTGA. The DNA of the CDR3 is TGTGCCAGCAGCCCCACAGGGTCGAACACCGGGGAGCTGTTTTTT. This gives the protein CASSPTGSNTGELFF.

The V and J genes are TRBV5-6 and TRBJ2-2, with 8 positions matching TRBD2. CDR1 and CDR2 from the germline V gene are SGHDT and YYEEEE. Germline trimming cut 4 bases from V and 6 bases from J; bases unmatched to any gene: 2. This CDR3 comprises 13 residues. In nucleotides, the CDR3 is TGTGCCAGCAGCCGGACTAGCCCCGGGGAGCTGTTTTTT. Amino acid sequence: CASSRTSPGELFF.

V and J are TRBV19 and TRBJ2-5; 11 bases match TRBD1. Germline loops: CDR1 LNHDA, CDR2 SQIVND (reference sequence). This CDR3 region has 17 residues. The trim removed 5 bases at V and 5 bases at J, leaving 13 bases unmatched. In DNA form, the CDR3 reads TGTGCCAGTAGTTTGGACAGGGGGCGCGGTATCGGTGAGACCCAGTACTTC. It encodes CASSLDRGRGIGETQYF.

V is TRBV5-5 and J is TRBJ2-3; TRBD2 is a possible D gene (6 bases). This CDR3 has 16 residues. The germline V gene has CDR1 SGHKS and CDR2 YYEKEE (reference sequence). The germline V and J ends were trimmed by 0 bases and 14 bases, with 25 bases remaining between them. The CDR3 here is CASSLEVVLRGTVGYF. In DNA, the CDR3 is TGTGCCAGCAGCTTGGAAGTGGTCCTGCGCGGGACTGTGGGGTATTTT.

The chain uses TRBV19 and TRBJ1-1; D gene uncertain. The ends were cut back, 3 bases at V and 9 bases at J, with 11 bases in the middle. There are 12 residues in the CDR3. Looked up from germline, CDR1 is LNHDA and CDR2 is SQIVND (reference sequence). CDR3 in amino acids: CASSIHGDKAFF. The CDR3 coding sequence is TGTGCCAGTAGTATCCATGGGGATAAAGCTTTCTTT.

The rearrangement links TRBV6-5 to TRBJ1-2; no firm D call. The V gene's germline CDR1 is MNHEY and CDR2 SVGAGI. The length of the CDR3 is 12 residues. Trimming removed 4 bases from V and 5 bases from J, with 8 bases in between. CDR3 sequence: CASSFRGYGYTF. The CDR3 nucleotides are TGTGCCAGCAGTTTTCGCGGTTATGGCTACACCTTC.

This clone has more than one count but fewer than ten. V and J are TRBV28 and TRBJ1-4; D call uncertain. V was cut by 2 bases and J by 0 bases, with 7 bases left in between. Germline V lookup: CDR1 MDHEN, CDR2 SYDVKM. The CDR3 length is 15 residues. CDR3 DNA: TGTGCCAGCAGTTTAACGGGTGCAACTAATGAAAAACTGTTTTTT. It yields the protein CASSLTGATNEKLFF.

This chain links TRBV6-4 with TRBJ1-4; TRBD1 is a possible D gene (5 bases). Trimming stripped 8 bases from V and 7 bases from J, with 14 bases between. Germline loops: CDR1 MRHNA, CDR2 SNTAGT. This CDR3 region has 13 residues. This CDR3 is CASQRGGGEKLFF. The CDR3 DNA reads as TGTGCCAGCCAGAGAGGTGGGGGTGAAAAACTGTTTTTT.

The chain uses TRBV19 and TRBJ1-2; 10 nucleotides match TRBD1. After removal of 7 bases from V and 1 base from J, the junction contained 15 bases not matched to a gene. In germline, CDR1 is LNHDA, CDR2 SQIVND (reference sequence). This CDR3 contains 18 residues. CDR3 nucleotide sequence: TGTGCCAGTAAAAAATCCCGGGACAGGGGCTTTGTTAACTATGGCTACACCTTC. Its translation is CASKKSRDRGFVNYGYTF.